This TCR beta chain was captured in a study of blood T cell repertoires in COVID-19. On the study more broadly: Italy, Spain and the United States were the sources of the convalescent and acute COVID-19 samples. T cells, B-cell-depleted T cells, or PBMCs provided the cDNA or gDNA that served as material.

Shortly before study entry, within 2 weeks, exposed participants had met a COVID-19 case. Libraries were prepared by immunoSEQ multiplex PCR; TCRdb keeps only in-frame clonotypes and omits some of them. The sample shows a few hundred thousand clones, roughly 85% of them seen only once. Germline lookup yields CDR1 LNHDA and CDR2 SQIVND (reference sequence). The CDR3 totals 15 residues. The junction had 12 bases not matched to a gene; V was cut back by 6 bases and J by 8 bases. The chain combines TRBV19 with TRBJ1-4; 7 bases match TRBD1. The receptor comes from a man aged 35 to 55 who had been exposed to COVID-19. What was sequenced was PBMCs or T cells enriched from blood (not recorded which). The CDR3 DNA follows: TGTGCCAGTAGACCAAACAGGGGATTTCGCGAAAAACTGTTTTTT. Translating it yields CASRPNRGFREKLFF.